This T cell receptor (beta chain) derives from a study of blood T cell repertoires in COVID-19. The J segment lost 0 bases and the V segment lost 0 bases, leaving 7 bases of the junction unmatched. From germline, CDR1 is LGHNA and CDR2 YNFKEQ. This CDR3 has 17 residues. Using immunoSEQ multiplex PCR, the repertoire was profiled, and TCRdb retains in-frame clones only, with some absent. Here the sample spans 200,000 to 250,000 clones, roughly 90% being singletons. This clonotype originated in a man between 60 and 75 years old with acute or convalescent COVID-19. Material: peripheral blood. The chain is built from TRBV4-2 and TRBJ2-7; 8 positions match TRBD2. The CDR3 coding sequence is TGTGCCAGCAGCCAAGAGGTGTATACTAGCGGCTCCTACGAGCAGTACTTC. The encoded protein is CASSQEVYTSGSYEQYF.